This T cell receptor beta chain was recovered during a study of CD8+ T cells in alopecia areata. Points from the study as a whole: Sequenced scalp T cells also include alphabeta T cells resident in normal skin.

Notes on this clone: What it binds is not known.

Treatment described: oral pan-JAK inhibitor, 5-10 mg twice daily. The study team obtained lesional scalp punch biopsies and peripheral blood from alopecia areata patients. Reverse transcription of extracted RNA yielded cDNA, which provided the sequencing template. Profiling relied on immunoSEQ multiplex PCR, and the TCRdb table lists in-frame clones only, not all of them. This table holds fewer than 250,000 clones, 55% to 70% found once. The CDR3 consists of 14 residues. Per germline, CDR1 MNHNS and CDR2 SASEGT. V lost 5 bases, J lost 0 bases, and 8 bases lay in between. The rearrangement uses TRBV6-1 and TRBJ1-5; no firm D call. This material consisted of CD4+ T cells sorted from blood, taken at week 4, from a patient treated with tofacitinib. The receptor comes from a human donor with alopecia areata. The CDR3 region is CASSYTTSNQPQHF. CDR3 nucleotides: TGTGCCAGCAGTTATACGACTAGCAATCAGCCCCAGCATTTT.